This T cell receptor beta chain was observed in a study of T cell repertoires in cytomegalovirus infection. Findings of the study overall: In two of eight donors, the top clonotype was HLA-C-restricted CMV-specific.

From the reads, TCRdb called clonotypes with MiXCR, one entry per CDR3 protein. The profile shows about 57,000 distinct CDR3 sequences, about 19% of them singletons. The CDR3 contains 13 residues. CDR1 LGHNA and CDR2 YNFKEQ come from the germline V gene. V lost 2 bases, J lost 6 bases, and 10 bases lay in between. Worth noting for this clonotype: The antigen is undetermined.

The sequence came from a human donor in good health (CMV status not recorded). Some clones in this sample may be carry-over from other donors' samples. The genes are TRBV4-2 and TRBJ1-2; D uncertain. The specimen comprised CD8+ T cells from cultured PBMCs, sampled from culture after CMV antigen stimulation. The CDR3 coding sequence is TGTGCCAGCAGCCAAAGTCGCCGGGATGGCTACACCTTC. It translates to CASSQSRRDGYTF.